This T cell receptor beta chain is drawn from a study of radiation and T cells in renal cell carcinoma. Regarding the study as a whole: Without pretreatment biopsies, baseline tumor clonotype presence was undetermined. In blood, top tumor clones expanded by 2 weeks, shrinking by 4.

Trimming left V 8 bases short and J 1 base short, with 18 bases between. CDR1 is MNHNY and CDR2 is SVGAGI in the germline V gene (reference sequence). The CDR3 runs 15 residues. The protocol was immunoSEQ multiplex PCR, while the TCRdb copy is restricted to in-frame clones and leaves out a portion. The table includes about 83,000 clones, 75% to 90% detected once. In the case of this clone: As yet, its antigen is unknown.

Time point defined: blood 4 weeks post-SBRT, at nephrectomy. Treatment of the sample: 15 Gy SBRT to primary tumor, nephrectomy 4 weeks later. Nephrectomy followed 15 Gy stereotactic body radiation by 4 weeks. Radiation-treated patients gave blood at baseline, week 2 and week 4. This sequence was found in a woman aged 55-70 years with renal cell carcinoma. V is TRBV6-6 and J is TRBJ2-7; D perhaps matches TRBD2 (6 bases). The sample in question was blood, obtained from a patient whose treatment included radiotherapy and nephrectomy. DNA of the CDR3: TGTGCCAGCGGAAATCCGGGACTCGCTTCCTACGAGCAGTACTTC. This encodes CASGNPGLASYEQYF.